The sequence of this T cell receptor (beta chain) was determined in a study of metastatic and nonmetastatic thyroid tumors. About the research overall: For malignant and benign thyroid patients, tumor or nodule tissue and blood were the sources whose repertoires were compared.

Original data processing: A distant-metastasis classifier for papillary thyroid cancer was built using CDR3 differences across clinicopathological groups. TCRdb re-called the PCR reads through MiXCR. The V and J calls come from TCRdb's annotation, not from the publication. The sample comprises fewer than 70,000 clones, 25% to 30% of which are singletons, and 15% to 20% rests with the top ten. Nobody among the patients had been given any treatment before thyroid surgery. A few counts support this clone. Germline-derived CDR1 and CDR2 are SNHLY and FYNNEI. CDR3 length: 14 amino acids. Trimming cost V 6 bases and J 7 bases, with 13 bases left between them.

The sample consisted of blood. The chain has TRBV2 and TRBJ1-6; maybe TRBD1 (5 bases). This sequence was found in a female donor with papillary thyroid cancer or a benign thyroid nodule (not recorded which). Some clones in this sample may be carry-over from other donors' samples. The CDR3 DNA sequence: TGTGCCAGCAGGGGACGGGTTGGGAATTCACCCCTCCACTTT. Translating it yields CASRGRVGNSPLHF.